Below, 15 T cell receptor beta chains from the same sample are listed, as sequenced in a study of cytotoxic CD8 clonotypes in ibrutinib-treated CLL. Produced via immunoSEQ multiplex PCR; TCRdb's table is partial and in-frame only. The repertoire holds some 93,000 clones, roughly 80% seen once, with about 29% in the top ten. Specimen: PBMCs, collected after 12 months of ibrutinib treatment. The receptors derive from a human donor with chronic lymphocytic leukemia.

This rearrangement joins TRBV5-4 to TRBJ2-5, with D possibly being TRBD2 (6 bases). The CDR3 sequence is 14 residues long. Trimming removed 0 bases from V and 6 bases from J, with 12 bases in between. CDR1 is SGHNT and CDR2 is YYREEE in the germline V gene (reference sequence). Written as DNA, the CDR3 is TGTGCCAGCAGCTTGGCGGGGGAGAGGCAGACCCAGTACTTC. Residues: CASSLAGERQTQYF. Full variable domain (rest looked up from reference TRBV5-4 and TRBJ2-5): ETGVTQSPTHLIKTRGQQVTLRCSSQSGHNTVSWYQQALGQGPQFIFQYYREEENGRGNFPPRFSGLQFPNYSSELNVNALELDDSALYLCASSLAGERQTQYFGPGTRLLVL.

As for this clone: Distinct nucleotide sequences in the sample also encode this CDR3. The chain recombines TRBV18 with TRBJ2-3, with D tentatively TRBD1 (6 bases). The ends were cut back, 3 bases at V and 3 bases at J, with 10 bases in the middle. The CDR3 has 14 residues. CDR1 KGHSH and CDR2 LQKENI come from the germline V gene. The chain's CDR3 is CASSPTGRTDTQYF. The DNA for the CDR3 is TGTGCCAGCTCACCGACAGGCCGTACAGATACGCAGTATTTT. Based on the CDR3 plus reference TRBV18 and TRBJ2-3, the full variable domain is NAGVMQNPRHLVRRRGQEARLRCSPMKGHSHVYWYRQLPEEGLKFMVYLQKENIIDESGMPKERFSAEFPKEGPSILRIQQVVRGDSAAYFCASSPTGRTDTQYFGPGTRLTVL.

The chain recombines TRBV4-1 with TRBJ2-1; 12 positions match TRBD2. Germline loops: CDR1 MGHRA, CDR2 YSYEKL. The CDR3 contains 16 residues. The J segment lost 9 bases and the V segment lost 0 bases, leaving 6 bases of the junction unmatched. The CDR3 protein is CASSQDQLAGGIEQFF. CDR3 bases: TGCGCCAGCAGCCAAGATCAACTAGCGGGGGGTATTGAGCAGTTCTTC.

The chain links TRBV4-3 to TRBJ2-6; D possibly uses TRBD1 or TRBD2 (5 bases each). There are 17 residues in the CDR3. Trimming stripped 4 bases from V and 0 bases from J, with 13 bases between. Germline CDR1 and CDR2: LGHNA and YSLEER. CDR3 in amino acids: CASSPGTDRSGANVLTF. The CDR3, as DNA: TGCGCCAGCAGCCCCGGGACGGACCGCTCTGGGGCCAACGTCCTGACTTTC.

The chain couples TRBV7-2 to TRBJ2-2; D is perhaps TRBD2 (5 bases). In germline, CDR1 is SGHTA, CDR2 FQGNSA. V was pared by 2 bases and J by 6 bases, with 10 bases between. This CDR3 comprises 14 residues. CDR3 sequence: CASSLQRQAGELFF. The CDR3 region has the DNA TGTGCCAGCAGCTTACAGCGGCAGGCCGGGGAGCTGTTTTTT.

The gene calls are TRBV2 and TRBJ2-5; 12 bases line up with TRBD2. This CDR3 is built from 17 residues. CDR1 and CDR2 from the germline V gene are SNHLY and FYNNEI. After removal of 6 bases from V and 0 bases from J, the junction contained 8 bases not matched to a gene. DNA for the CDR3: TGTGCCAGCAGCGCCCTTGGACTAGCGGGGAACCAAGAGACCCAGTACTTC. Amino acid sequence: CASSALGLAGNQETQYF.

The chain is built from TRBV2 and TRBJ2-6; 9 nucleotides match TRBD1. V shed 4 bases, J shed 4 bases, and the junction held 5 bases outside the gene matches. Germline values: CDR1 SNHLY, CDR2 FYNNEI. There are 16 residues in the CDR3. This CDR3 is CASSVQGASGANVLTF. CDR3 bases: TGTGCCAGCAGTGTACAGGGGGCCTCGGGGGCCAACGTCCTGACTTTC.

Details on this clone: This sample includes further DNA sequences coding for the same CDR3. The J gene is TRBJ2-1, the V gene TRBV6-5; 7 nucleotides agree with TRBD2. The CDR3 has 15 residues. J was trimmed by 0 bases and V by 5 bases; bases with no gene match: 4. Germline V gives CDR1 MNHEY, CDR2 SVGAGI. The CDR3 nucleotides are TGTGCCAGCAGTGCCCCGGGGGGCTCCTACAATGAGCAGTTCTTC. As protein: CASSAPGGSYNEQFF.

The chain links TRBV21-1 to TRBJ2-2. TRBV21-1 is a pseudogene segment. The CDR3 is made up of 19 amino acids. The CDR3 spells CASSKVGAGGTTNTGELFF. In DNA form, the CDR3 reads TGTGCCAGCAGCAAAGTAGGGGCGGGCGGGACAACGAACACCGGGGAGCTGTTTTTT.

A single count supports this clone. The chain couples TRBV18 to TRBJ1-5; 8 bases line up with TRBD1. In germline, CDR1 is KGHSH, CDR2 LQKENI. This CDR3 has 15 residues. V was clipped by 6 bases and J by 0 bases; unmatched bases: 4. The CDR3 nucleotides are TGTGCCAGCTCGCTGACAGGGGATAGCAATCAGCCCCAGCATTTT. Protein: CASSLTGDSNQPQHF.

As DNA, the CDR3 is TGTGCCAGAAGCTTGGAGGGGCAAAGGAGAGGCTACACCTTC. It translates to CARSLEGQRRGYTF. The rearrangement links TRBV5-3 to TRBJ1-2; possible D gene TRBD1, 5 bases. TRBV5-3 falls under the ORF class, with uncertain function. Trimming stripped 0 bases from V and 8 bases from J, with 14 bases between. CDR3 length: 14 amino acids.

This chain links TRBV11-3 with TRBJ2-7, with 11 nucleotides matching TRBD1. This CDR3 comprises 15 residues. Trimming removed 5 bases from V and 5 bases from J; junction bases left unmatched: 8. Germline V gives CDR1 SGHNT, CDR2 YENEEA. The CDR3: CASSLWTGGADEQYF. The CDR3 nucleotides are TGTGCCAGCAGCCTATGGACAGGGGGCGCCGACGAGCAGTACTTC.

The CDR3 DNA reads TGCGCCAGCAGCGCGACAGTAACCCAAGAGACCCAGTACTTC. This gives the protein CASSATVTQETQYF. This chain joins TRBV5-1 and TRBJ2-5; perhaps TRBD1 as D (5 bases). There are 14 residues in the CDR3. Germline-derived CDR1 and CDR2 are SGHRS and YFSETQ. The V end was cut by 4 bases, the J end by 1 base, with 11 bases between.

The table lists this clone with many counts. This rearrangement joins TRBV5-1 to TRBJ2-2; D remains unclear. The V gene lost 4 bases and the J gene lost 6 bases, with 10 bases spanning the gap. Germline V CDR1 and CDR2: SGHRS, YFSETQ. The CDR3 covers 13 residues. CDR3: CASSLDGAGELFF. Here the CDR3 DNA reads TGCGCCAGCAGCCTTGATGGGGCCGGGGAGCTGTTTTTT.

V and J are TRBV18 and TRBJ1-4, with 7 bases that match TRBD1. J was trimmed by 6 bases and V by 0 bases; bases with no gene match: 7. The CDR3 is made up of 16 amino acids. Germline CDR1 is KGHSH and CDR2 is LQKENI. The CDR3 DNA sequence: TGTGCCAGCTCACCACCCAACAGGGGCAAAGATGAAAAACTGTTTTTT. It encodes CASSPPNRGKDEKLFF.